The clone carrying this T cell receptor beta chain has only one observation. Its specificity is unknown. 13 Jbeta primers and 60 Vbeta primers were used for the PCR. Libraries were prepared by immunoSEQ multiplex PCR; TCRdb keeps only in-frame clonotypes and omits some of them. The repertoire holds around 200,000 clones, with 82% as singletons. These data come from a study of cytomegalovirus exposure and HLA in healthy donors. Overall study findings and caveats: Data from an earlier analysis indicated that most TCR beta V segments were productive either about 90% or about 30% of the time. Later examination showed HLA-associated TCR beta chains had greater clonal expansion than equally common others. CMV serostatus was the only immune exposure information that was available. A later look showed TCR association rates differing by HLA locus, highest for DRB1 and lowest for HLA-C.

Germline CDR1 and CDR2: SGDLS and YYNGEE. CDR3 length equals 15 residues. Between the trimmed V and J ends, which lost 0 bases and 3 bases, there was a span of 13 bases. The gene calls are TRBV9 and TRBJ2-7; possible D gene TRBD2, 6 bases. The sequencing sample was made of PBMCs. The source of this sequence is a man aged 35-49 years in good health and CMV-seropositive. CDR3 nucleotide sequence: TGTGCCAGCAGCGTAGGCAGCGGGTCGGTCTACGAGCAGTACTTC. This encodes CASSVGSGSVYEQYF.